This T cell receptor (beta chain) was found in a study of blood T cell repertoires in COVID-19. Only in-frame clones appear in the TCRdb table, and some are missing; sequencing was by immunoSEQ multiplex PCR. The sample lists nearly 55,000 clones, around 84% seen once, with about 10% in the top ten. In this sample, this clone turned up a few times. This CDR3 spans 14 amino acids. The germline V and J ends were trimmed by 4 bases and 4 bases, with 11 bases remaining between them. Germline V gives CDR1 SEHNR, CDR2 FQNEAQ (reference sequence). Sequences were obtained from peripheral blood. The chain is built from TRBV7-9 and TRBJ1-5; D is perhaps TRBD1 (6 bases). This clonotype originated in a man aged 65 to 79 with active COVID-19. The CDR3 DNA is TGTGCCAGCAGCTCCAACAGGGTGAATCAGCCCCAGCATTTT. Amino acids: CASSSNRVNQPQHF.